This paragraph covers one TCR beta chain sequence. This sample was taken from a study of control samples from healthy donors and cancer patients. V shed 6 bases and J 5 bases; nucleotides not matched to a gene: 8. Germline values: CDR1 MNHEY, CDR2 SVGAGI. The CDR3 loop spans 15 amino acids. This table comes from immunoSEQ multiplex PCR, and its TCRdb copy is limited to in-frame clones, with some not included. In the table there are 100,000 to 150,000 clones, 85% to 95% of which are singletons. The chain carries TRBV6-5 and TRBJ2-7, with 12 bases fitting TRBD2. The receptor comes from an elderly man with head and neck cancer. The sample consisted of PBMCs. DNA for the CDR3: TGTGCCAGCAGCCACGAATCTAGCGGGAGGGACGAGCAGTACTTC. Encoded protein: CASSHESSGRDEQYF.